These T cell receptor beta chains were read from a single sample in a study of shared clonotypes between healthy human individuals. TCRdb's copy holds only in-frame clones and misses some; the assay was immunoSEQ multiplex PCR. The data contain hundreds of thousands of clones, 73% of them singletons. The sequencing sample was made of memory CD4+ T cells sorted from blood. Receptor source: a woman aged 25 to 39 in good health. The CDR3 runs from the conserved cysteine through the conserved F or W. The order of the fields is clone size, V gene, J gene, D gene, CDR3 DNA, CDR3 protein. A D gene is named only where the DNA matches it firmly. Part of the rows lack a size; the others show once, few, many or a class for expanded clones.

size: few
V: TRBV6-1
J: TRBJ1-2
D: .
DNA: TGTGCCAGCAGTGAAGGGGTCAGCCCAGCTAACTATGGCTACACCTTC
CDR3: CASSEGVSPANYGYTF

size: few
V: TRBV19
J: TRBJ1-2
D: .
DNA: TGTGCCAGTAGTGTGTCAGCCTATGGCTACACCTTC
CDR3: CASSVSAYGYTF

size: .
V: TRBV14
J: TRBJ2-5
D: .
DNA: TGTGCCAGCAGCCAAGCGGGCAGACCTCAAGAGACCCAGTACTTC
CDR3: CASSQAGRPQETQYF

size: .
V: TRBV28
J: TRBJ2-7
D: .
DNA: TGTGCCAGCAGGCGGGACAGTTGGAACGAGCAGTACTTC
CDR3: CASRRDSWNEQYF

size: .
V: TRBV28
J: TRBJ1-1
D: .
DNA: TGTGCCATCAATCGGTTTAACACTGAAGCTTTCTTT
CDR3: CAINRFNTEAFF

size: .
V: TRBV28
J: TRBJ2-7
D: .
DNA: TGTGCCACCCGTTTAAGGGCGGTGACGCACTACGAGCAGTACTTC
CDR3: CATRLRAVTHYEQYF

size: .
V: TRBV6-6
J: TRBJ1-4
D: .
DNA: TGTGCCCCTCGTGTCACTTGGGAAAAACTGTTTTTT
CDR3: CAPRVTWEKLFF

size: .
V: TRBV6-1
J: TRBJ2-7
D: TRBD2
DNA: TGTGCCAGCCTCCCCAGCCTAGCGGGAGGGCGGGAGCAGTACTTC
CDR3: CASLPSLAGGREQYF

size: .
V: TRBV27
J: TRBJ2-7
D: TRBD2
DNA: TGTGCCAGCAGTTCCCTAGCGGGAGGGCGGTACGAGCAGTACTTC
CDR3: CASSSLAGGRYEQYF

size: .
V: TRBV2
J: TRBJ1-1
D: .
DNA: TGTGCCAGCAGTGATCTTACGGACACTGAAGCTTTCTTT
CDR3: CASSDLTDTEAFF

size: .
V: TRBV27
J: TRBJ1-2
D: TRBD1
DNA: TGTGCCAGCAGTTTCATTGCCCCCCGGGACAGGGGGATCTATGGCTACACCTTC
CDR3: CASSFIAPRDRGIYGYTF

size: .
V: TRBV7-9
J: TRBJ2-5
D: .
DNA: TGTGCCAGCAGCTTCGGCAGGGGAGAGACCCAGTACTTC
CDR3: CASSFGRGETQYF

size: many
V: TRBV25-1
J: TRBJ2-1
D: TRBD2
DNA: TGTGCCAGCTGCCCACCTAGCGGTAGCTACAATGAGCAGTTCTTC
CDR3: CASCPPSGSYNEQFF

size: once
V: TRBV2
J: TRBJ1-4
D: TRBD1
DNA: TGTGCCAGCATGGCAGGGGGCGCAACTAATGAAAAACTGTTTTTT
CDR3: CASMAGGATNEKLFF

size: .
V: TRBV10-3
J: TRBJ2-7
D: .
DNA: TGTGCCATCGGTCTTCAGGGGGAGGGCTCCTACGAGCAGTACTTC
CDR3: CAIGLQGEGSYEQYF

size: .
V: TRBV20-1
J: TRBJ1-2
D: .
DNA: TGCAGTGTCCGGATTAACTATGGCTACACCTTC
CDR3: CSVRINYGYTF

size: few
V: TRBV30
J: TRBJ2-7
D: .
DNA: TGTGCCTGCGTCCAATTAAATCTCTACGAGCAGTACTTC
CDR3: CACVQLNLYEQYF

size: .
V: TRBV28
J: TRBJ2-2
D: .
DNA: TGTGCCAGCAGACCTCCCTCACGGACCGGGGAGCTGTTTTTT
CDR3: CASRPPSRTGELFF

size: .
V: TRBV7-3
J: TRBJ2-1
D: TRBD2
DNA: TGTGCCAGCAGCCCAACTAGCGGTTCCTACAATGAGCAGTTCTTC
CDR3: CASSPTSGSYNEQFF

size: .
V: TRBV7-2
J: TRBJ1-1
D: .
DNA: TGTGCCAGCAGCTTAACGGACACTGAAGCTTTCTTT
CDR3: CASSLTDTEAFF

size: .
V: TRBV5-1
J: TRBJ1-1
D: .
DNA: TGCGCCAGCAGCTCAGACGGGAAGGACACTGAAGCTTTCTTT
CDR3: CASSSDGKDTEAFF

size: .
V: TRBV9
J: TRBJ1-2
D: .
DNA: TGTGCCAGCAGCATGAAAAGGGGGTTGGGTAGCTATGGCTACACCTTC
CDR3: CASSMKRGLGSYGYTF